This T cell receptor beta chain was documented in a study of blood T cell repertoires in COVID-19. Across the whole study: There were acute and convalescent COVID-19 samples, and they came from the United States, Italy and Spain. In each case, the material was cDNA or gDNA derived from T cells, B-cell-depleted T cells, or PBMCs.

J was trimmed by 3 bases and V by 4 bases; bases with no gene match: 7. The germline V gene encodes CDR1 KGHSH and CDR2 LQKENI. The length of the CDR3 is 15 residues. As originally analysed: Reference gene primer amplification gave nucleated cell count estimates. TCRdb keeps only in-frame clones here, not all; method: immunoSEQ multiplex PCR. From that table come the V and J calls and clone size; the DNA was used to work out D and trimming. The data show fewer than 50,000 clones, around 75% seen once. This clone has only a few counts. The receptor's source is a man older than 75 with acute or convalescent COVID-19. Sequenced: peripheral blood. This chain uses TRBV18 with TRBJ2-3, with 7 bases lining up with TRBD2. The CDR3 DNA reads TGTGCCAGCTCACTTGGACTAGGGACGACAGATACGCAGTATTTT. It encodes CASSLGLGTTDTQYF.